Each of the 18 T cell receptor beta chains below was sequenced from the same sample in a study of tumor and adjacent non-tumor tissue in lung cancer. No cell sorting was done before RNA was extracted from the tissue. Three rounds of nested PCR, following a modified ARM-PCR protocol, produced the TCRbeta library. In TCRdb, the multiplex PCR reads were re-called with MiXCR into one record per CDR3 protein. This sample has about 110,000 distinct CDR3 sequences; approximately 80% occur once, and the top ten carry approximately 22%. The sequenced sample consisted of lung tumor tissue. The receptor source for this set is a man aged 70 or older with non-small cell lung cancer.

Concerning this clonotype: A much larger clone lies a single base off, so this may be a read error. The CDR3 coding sequence is TGTGCCAGCAGTGTATTCCCCCCAGCCAAAAACATTCAGTACTTC. Translating it yields CASSVFPPAKNIQYF. This chain connects TRBV28 to TRBJ2-4; D gene ambiguous. V was clipped by 5 bases and J by 0 bases, with 11 bases between them. The germline V gene encodes CDR1 MDHEN and CDR2 SYDVKM. CDR3 length: 15 residues.

The rearrangement uses TRBV6-1 and TRBJ1-1; D unresolved. Germline CDR1 reads MNHNS; CDR2 reads SASEGT. Trimming pared 9 bases from V and 10 bases from J, leaving 21 bases between. The CDR3 contains 13 residues. CDR3 sequence reads: CASVIDWPSGAFF. The CDR3 DNA is TGTGCCAGTGTAATTGACTGGCCCTCGGGAGCTTTCTTT.

Details on this clonotype: At one of its ends the junction is not consistent with the germline gene, which may arise from a read error. The rearrangement uses TRBV29-1 and TRBJ2-2; 11 bases align to TRBD1. The length of the CDR3 is 15 residues. In germline, CDR1 is SQVTM, CDR2 ANQGSEA. DNA for the CDR3: TGCAGCGTCACAGGGACAGGGGGTTCGACTGGGGAGCCGTTATTT. Amino acids: CSVTGTGGSTGEPLF.

On this clonotype: The CDR3 ends on some other residue instead of the conserved phenylalanine or tryptophan, so this is likely a read error. The chain combines TRBV6-1 with TRBJ1-5, with D hard to call. Trimming shortened V by 4 bases and J by 2 bases, and 9 bases separated the two germline ends. The CDR3 runs 14 residues. The V gene's germline CDR1 is MNHNS and CDR2 SASEGT. The CDR3 spells CASSADGGNQPQHL. In DNA, the CDR3 is TGTGCCAGCAGTGCGGACGGGGGCAATCAGCCCCAGCATCTT.

Notes on this clonotype: The germline gene is not matched at one end of the junction; a read error may be the cause. V usage is TRBV28 and J usage is TRBJ2-7, with a weak D call TRBD1 (6 bases). From germline, CDR1 is MDHEN and CDR2 SYDVKM. The length of the CDR3 is 15 residues. The CDR3 here is CASTSRQAGGYEQYF. CDR3 nucleotide sequence: TGTGCCAGCACTTCCCGACAGGCTGGGGGTTACGAGCAATACTTC.

This clonotype showed up just once. One end of the junction fails to match germline, which may point to a read error. This chain links TRBV10-1 with TRBJ1-1, with no clear D. CDR1 and CDR2 from the germline V gene are WNHNN and SYGVQD (reference sequence). The CDR3 consists of 13 residues. DNA for the CDR3: TGCGTCAGCAGTGAATATTTAGGCACTGAAGCTTTCTTT. It specifies CVSSEYLGTEAFF.

This clonotype turned up a few times. At one end, the junction sequence differs from germline, possibly due to a read error. The chain combines TRBV4-2 with TRBJ2-1; no firm D call. CDR3 length: 15 residues. Per the germline V gene, CDR1 is LGHNA and CDR2 is YNFKEQ. The CDR3 coding sequence is TGTACCAGCAGCCAAGGATCCCCTCAATACAATGGGCAGTTCTTC. It translates to CTSSQGSPQYNGQFF.

The chain carries TRBV4-1 and TRBJ2-1; the match to TRBD2 covers 7 bases. CDR1 and CDR2 from the germline V gene are MGHRA and YSYEKL. V was clipped by 4 bases and J by 7 bases; unmatched bases: 10. The CDR3 covers 15 residues. This CDR3 reads CASSRIGAGNNEQFF. In DNA form, the CDR3 reads TGCGCCAGCAGCCGCATTGGAGCGGGGAATAATGAGCAGTTCTTC.

Note on this clonotype: The CDR3 carries no conserved terminal phenylalanine or tryptophan, so it likely arises from a read error. The chain is built from TRBV6-2 or TRBV6-3 and TRBJ1-6; no definite D call. Germline CDR1 and CDR2: MNHEY and SVGEGT. Deletions cut 6 bases from V and 12 bases from J, with 18 bases between. The length of the CDR3 is 14 residues. The CDR3 is CASSRPLSDLPLHS. In DNA form, the CDR3 reads TGTGCCAGCAGCCGGCCGCTATCCGATTTACCCCTCCACTCT.

Regarding this clonotype: Just one base apart from a much larger clone, this may be a read error. The V and J genes are TRBV7-9 and TRBJ1-1; 9 bases match TRBD1. The germline CDR1 and CDR2 sequences are SEHNR and FQNEAQ (reference sequence). The CDR3 runs to 16 residues. CDR3 protein: CASSQRDRALNTGAFF. DNA for the CDR3: TGTGCCAGCAGCCAGAGGGACAGGGCCCTGAACACTGGAGCTTTCTTT. The full variable domain, with the rest looked up from reference TRBV7-9 and TRBJ1-1, is DTGVSQNPRHKITKRGQNVTFRCDPISEHNRLYWYRQTLGQGPEFLTYFQNEAQLEKSRLLSDRFSAERPKGSFSTLEIQRTEQGDSAMYLCASSQRDRALNTGAFFGQGTRLTVV.

This clonotype was counted once. This may come from a read error, since a much larger clone is one base off. The rearrangement links TRBV20-1 to TRBJ1-5; D call uncertain. CDR3 size: 14 residues. Germline lookup yields CDR1 DFQATT and CDR2 SNEGSKA (reference sequence). The V end lost 1 base, the J end lost 3 bases, and 10 bases lay between the germline ends. The CDR3 DNA sequence: TGCAGTGCTAGAGTTGACCTCAACAATCAGCCCCAGCATTTT. Encoded protein: CSARVDLNNQPQHF.

Turning to this clonotype: A much larger clone differs by one base, so this may be a read error. The genes are TRBV11-2 and TRBJ1-4, with unresolved D. From germline, CDR1 is SGHAT and CDR2 FQNNGV. Trimming left V 5 bases short and J 0 bases short, with 13 bases between. CDR3 length equals 16 residues. In DNA form, the CDR3 reads TGTGCCAGCAGCCAGCTGGCGGAGCCAACTAATGAAAAACTGTTTTTT. Amino acids: CASSQLAEPTNEKLFF.

Comments on this clonotype: A clone one base away is much larger, so this may be a read error. The CDR3 coding sequence is TGTGCCAGCTCCCGCGACATCACAGATACGCAGTGTTTT. As protein: CASSRDITDTQCF. V usage is TRBV18 and J usage is TRBJ2-3; the D is unclear. Germline CDR1 is KGHSH and CDR2 is LQKENI. The CDR3 consists of 13 residues.

The chain has TRBV11-3 and TRBJ2-3, with 12 positions matching TRBD2. CDR1 and CDR2 from the germline V gene are SGHNT and YENEEA. V lost 5 bases to trimming and J lost 4 bases; unmatched junction nucleotides: 10. The CDR3 loop spans 17 amino acids. The CDR3 sequence is CASSRGLAGSGPDTQYF. The CDR3 DNA reads TGTGCCAGCAGCCGAGGACTAGCGGGGTCGGGACCAGATACGCAGTATTTT.

Turning to this clonotype: This may come from a read error, since a much larger clone is one base off. V and J are TRBV28 and TRBJ2-7, with a weak D call TRBD2 (5 bases). In germline, CDR1 is MDHEN, CDR2 SYDVKM. V was pared by 3 bases and J by 3 bases, with 15 bases between. The length of the CDR3 is 15 residues. CDR3 nucleotides: TGTGCCAGCAGTTTGTTGGCTTCGGGGTTCTACGAGCAGTACTTC. This gives the protein CASSLLASGFYEQYF.

On this clonotype itself: The junction differs from germline at one of its ends, possibly a read error. The chain uses TRBV29-1 and TRBJ1-2; D gene unclear. The CDR3 contains 13 residues. Germline V gives CDR1 SQVTM, CDR2 ANQGSEA. In DNA form, the CDR3 reads TGCAGCGTTCTCCAGAGAGGAGCCTATGGCTACACTTTC. Protein sequence: CSVLQRGAYGYTF.

The rearrangement joins TRBV20-1 to TRBJ2-3; D perhaps matches TRBD1 (6 bases). From germline, CDR1 is DFQATT and CDR2 SNEGSKA (reference sequence). The CDR3 spans 17 residues. V was pared by 8 bases and J by 6 bases, with 30 bases between. For the CDR3, the DNA is TGCAGTTCTCACCTTGGGGGCCTACAAGCCCCCATGGATACGCAGTATTTT. Residues: CSSHLGGLQAPMDTQYF.

There are a few counts of this clonotype. A junction boundary mismatches the germline segment, possibly from a read error. The chain uses TRBV11-2 and TRBJ1-6; the match to TRBD1 covers 7 bases. The CDR3 extends over 13 amino acids. Germline V gene data show CDR1 as SGHAT and CDR2 as FQNNGV. The CDR3 coding sequence is TGTGCCAGCAGCATAGACAGGGATTCACCCCTCCACTTT. It translates to CASSIDRDSPLHF.